These 16 T cell receptor beta chains share one sample of origin, sequenced in a study of cytomegalovirus exposure and HLA in healthy donors. Researchers ran the PCR with 60 Vbeta and 13 Jbeta primers. TCRdb's table, derived via immunoSEQ multiplex PCR, lists solely in-frame clones and lacks some. The sample lists 140,000 to 150,000 clones, roughly 80% occurring once. The sample consisted of PBMCs. Receptors were obtained from a woman aged 40 to 50 in good health and CMV-seropositive.

The gene calls are TRBV30 and TRBJ2-1, with no clear D. The V end lost 4 bases, the J end lost 0 bases, and 10 bases lay between the germline ends. Germline V gene lookup returns CDR1 GTSNPN and CDR2 SVGIG (reference sequence). This CDR3 is 14 amino acids long. The CDR3, as DNA: TGTGCCTGGACTCCAGGTAGCTCCTACAATGAGCAGTTCTTC. The encoded protein is CAWTPGSSYNEQFF.

This chain joins TRBV5-1 and TRBJ2-5; D is unclear. With 3 bases removed from V and 0 bases from J, the gap between germline ends came to 6 bases. The CDR3 spans 13 residues. Germline-derived CDR1 and CDR2 are SGHRS and YFSETQ. CDR3 in DNA: TGCGCCAGCAGCTCCCTAAACCAAGAGACCCAGTACTTC. It is translated as CASSSLNQETQYF.

Turning to this clone: This CDR3 is also generated by other DNA sequences in the sample. The V gene is TRBV18, the J gene TRBJ1-1, with D perhaps matching TRBD1 (5 bases). There are 13 residues in the CDR3. From germline, CDR1 is KGHSH and CDR2 LQKENI. Trimming pared 3 bases from V and 1 base from J, leaving 6 bases between. The chain's CDR3 is CASSPGGNTEAFF. The CDR3 DNA reads as TGTGCCAGCTCACCGGGGGGGAACACTGAAGCTTTCTTT. Full variable domain (outside the CDR3, taken from reference TRBV18 and TRBJ1-1): NAGVMQNPRHLVRRRGQEARLRCSPMKGHSHVYWYRQLPEEGLKFMVYLQKENIIDESGMPKERFSAEFPKEGPSILRIQQVVRGDSAAYFCASSPGGNTEAFFGQGTRLTVV.

This clone appeared a few times. This chain connects TRBV2 to TRBJ1-6; tentative D call: TRBD1 (6 bases). Deletions cut 7 bases from V and 10 bases from J, with 14 bases between. CDR1 SNHLY and CDR2 FYNNEI come from the germline V gene. There are 13 residues in the CDR3. The CDR3 reads CASTSTGFSPLHF. In DNA, the CDR3 is TGTGCCAGCACTTCAACAGGGTTCTCACCCCTCCACTTT.

The gene calls are TRBV2 and TRBJ2-1; TRBD2 agrees at 9 bases. V shed 6 bases and J 2 bases; nucleotides not matched to a gene: 17. The germline V gene has CDR1 SNHLY and CDR2 FYNNEI. The CDR3 runs 19 residues. The CDR3 DNA reads as TGTGCCAGCAGCGAACCGGCTAGCGGGGAATATGTCCCCTACAATGAGCAGTTCTTC. Protein: CASSEPASGEYVPYNEQFF. The full variable domain, in which reference TRBV2 and TRBJ2-1 provide the parts outside the CDR3, is EPEVTQTPSHQVTQMGQEVILRCVPISNHLYFYWYRQILGQKVEFLVSFYNNEISEKSEIFDDQFSVERPDGSNFTLKIRSTKLEDSAMYFCASSEPASGEYVPYNEQFFGPGTRLTVL.

The V and J genes are TRBV6-1 and TRBJ1-5; tentative D call: TRBD1 (6 bases). Trimming pared 10 bases from V and 4 bases from J, leaving 17 bases between. This CDR3 region has 14 residues. Germline V gene data show CDR1 as MNHNS and CDR2 as SASEGT. The CDR3 region is CATTDRIGNQPQHF. The CDR3 DNA reads TGTGCCACTACGGACAGAATCGGTAATCAGCCCCAGCATTTT.

This clone appeared a few times. One end of the junction is discordant with germline, which a read error may explain. The gene calls are TRBV7-9 and TRBJ2-7, with a tentative D call TRBD1 (6 bases). The CDR3 runs 15 residues. Germline CDR1 and CDR2: SEHNR and FQNEAQ (reference sequence). The CDR3 DNA reads TGTTCCAGCAGCTTAAGTCGACAGGCCCCCTACGAGCAGTACTTC. Translating it yields CSSSLSRQAPYEQYF.

This clone occurred a few times. The gene calls are TRBV9 and TRBJ2-3, with 14 bases fitting TRBD2. This CDR3 contains 17 residues. The ends lost 4 bases at V and 2 bases at J; junction bases unmatched: 6. CDR1 is SGDLS, CDR2 YYNGEE, per germline. The CDR3 sequence: CASSTRTSGGTTDTQYF. The CDR3 DNA reads TGTGCCAGCAGCACCCGGACTAGCGGGGGGACCACAGATACGCAGTATTTT.

V usage is TRBV9 and J usage is TRBJ2-5, with 8 bases identical to TRBD2. Germline V gene data show CDR1 as SGDLS and CDR2 as YYNGEE. With 0 bases clipped from V and 4 bases from J, the junction kept 5 bases outside the gene matches. CDR3 length: 15 amino acids. CDR3 sequence: CASSVAGGPRETQYF. CDR3 nucleotides: TGTGCCAGCAGCGTAGCGGGGGGGCCTCGAGAGACCCAGTACTTC.

The chain joins TRBV6-5 to TRBJ2-1, with 7 bases that match TRBD1. The CDR3 sequence is 15 residues long. Germline V gives CDR1 MNHEY, CDR2 SVGAGI. V lost 6 bases, J lost 3 bases, and 8 bases stayed unmatched. The CDR3 here is CASRKMGQNYNEQFF. For the CDR3, the DNA is TGTGCCAGCAGAAAAATGGGACAGAACTACAATGAGCAGTTCTTC.

J is TRBJ2-2 and V is TRBV10-3, with TRBD1 as a possible D gene (5 bases). Germline V CDR1 and CDR2: ENHRY, SYGVKD. V was shortened by 11 bases and J by 0 bases, with 13 bases between the two germline ends. The CDR3 covers 14 residues. Written as DNA, the CDR3 is TGTGCCTCACAGGAAATCTCGAACACCGGGGAGCTGTTTTTT. Amino acid sequence: CASQEISNTGELFF.

This clone was picked up one time. The rearrangement joins TRBV5-1 to TRBJ2-7; TRBD2 matches 11 bases. Germline values: CDR1 SGHRS, CDR2 YFSETQ. V lost 4 bases to trimming and J lost 4 bases; unmatched junction nucleotides: 10. The CDR3 loop spans 16 amino acids. The CDR3 reads CASSQKAGLAVYEQYF. The CDR3 DNA sequence: TGCGCCAGCAGCCAAAAAGCGGGACTAGCGGTTTACGAGCAGTACTTC. Using reference TRBV5-1 and TRBJ2-7 for the parts outside the CDR3, the full variable domain is KAGVTQTPRYLIKTRGQQVTLSCSPISGHRSVSWYQQTPGQGLQFLFEYFSETQRNKGNFPGRFSGRQFSNSRSEMNVSTLELGDSALYLCASSQKAGLAVYEQYFGPGTRLTVT.

This chain joins TRBV5-1 and TRBJ2-1; TRBD2 agrees at 9 bases. In germline, CDR1 is SGHRS, CDR2 YFSETQ. Unmatched junction bases numbered 8, after V lost 3 bases and J lost 4 bases. The CDR3 consists of 16 residues. The chain's CDR3 is CASSSASGTGYNEQFF. The CDR3 DNA sequence: TGCGCCAGCAGCTCAGCTAGCGGGACCGGTTACAATGAGCAGTTCTTC.

The rearrangement links TRBV13 to TRBJ2-3; 7 bases match TRBD1. There are 15 residues in the CDR3. V gave up 5 bases and J gave up 4 bases; unmatched junction bases: 9. The V gene's germline CDR1 is PRHDT and CDR2 FYEKMQ (reference sequence). CDR3 loop: CASSRGQDGADTQYF. Here the CDR3 DNA reads TGTGCCAGCAGCCGCGGACAGGACGGGGCAGATACGCAGTATTTT. Full variable domain (missing parts from reference TRBV13 and TRBJ2-3): AAGVIQSPRHLIKEKRETATLKCYPIPRHDTVYWYQQGPGQDPQFLISFYEKMQSDKGSIPDRFSAQQFSDYHSELNMSSLELGDSALYFCASSRGQDGADTQYFGPGTRLTVL.

The chain combines TRBV30 with TRBJ2-1, with a weak D call TRBD2 (5 bases). Trimming left V 4 bases short and J 2 bases short, with 15 bases between. The CDR3 has 15 amino acids. Germline V gives CDR1 GTSNPN, CDR2 SVGIG (reference sequence). CDR3 sequence reads: CAWNSGSLTYNEQFF. The CDR3 DNA follows: TGTGCCTGGAATTCGGGATCCCTAACCTACAATGAGCAGTTCTTC. The entire variable domain, with the rest obtained from reference TRBV30 and TRBJ2-1, is as follows: SQTIHQWPATLVQPVGSPLSLECTVEGTSNPNLYWYRQAAGRGLQLLFYSVGIGQISSEVPQNLSASRPQDRQFILSSKKLLLSDSGFYLCAWNSGSLTYNEQFFGPGTRLTVL.

The genes are TRBV6-1 and TRBJ1-5; unclear D gene. The CDR3 sequence is 15 residues long. Germline V lookup: CDR1 MNHNS, CDR2 SASEGT. The ends were cut back, 2 bases at V and 1 base at J, with 9 bases in the middle. The CDR3 sequence: CASSEYSISNQPQHF. The CDR3 bases are TGTGCCAGCAGTGAATACAGCATCAGCAATCAGCCCCAGCATTTT.